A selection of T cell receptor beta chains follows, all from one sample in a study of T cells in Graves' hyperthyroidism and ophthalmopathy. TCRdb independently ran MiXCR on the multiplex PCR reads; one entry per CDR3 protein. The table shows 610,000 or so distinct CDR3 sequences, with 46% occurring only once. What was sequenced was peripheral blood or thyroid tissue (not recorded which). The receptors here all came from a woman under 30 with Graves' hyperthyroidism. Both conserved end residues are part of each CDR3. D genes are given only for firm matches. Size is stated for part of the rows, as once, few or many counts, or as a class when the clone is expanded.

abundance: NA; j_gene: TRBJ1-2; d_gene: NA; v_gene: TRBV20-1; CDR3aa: CSARSETAYTF; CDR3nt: TGCAGTGCTAGATCGGAGACAGCCTACACCTTC
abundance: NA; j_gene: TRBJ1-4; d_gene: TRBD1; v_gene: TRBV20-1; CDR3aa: CSARSGTGNEKLFF; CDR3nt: TGCAGTGCTAGATCCGGGACAGGAAATGAAAAACTGTTTTTT
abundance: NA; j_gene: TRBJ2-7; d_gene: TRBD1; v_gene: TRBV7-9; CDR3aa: CASLVLGQGFYEQYF; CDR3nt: TGTGCCAGCCTTGTTCTGGGACAGGGATTCTACGAGCAGTACTTC
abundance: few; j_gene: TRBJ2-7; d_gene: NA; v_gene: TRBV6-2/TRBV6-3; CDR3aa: CASSYEEGDSSYEQYF; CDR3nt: TGTGCCAGCAGTTACGAAGAGGGGGACTCCTCCTACGAGCAGTACTTC
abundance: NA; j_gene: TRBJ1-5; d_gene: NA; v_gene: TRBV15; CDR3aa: CATSRAADFSYEHF; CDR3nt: TGTGCCACCAGCAGAGCCGCAGATTTTAGCTACGAGCATTTT
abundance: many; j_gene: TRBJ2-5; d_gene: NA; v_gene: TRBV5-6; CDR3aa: CASSSSTGETQYF; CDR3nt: TGTGCCAGCAGCTCTTCTACTGGGGAGACCCAGTACTTC
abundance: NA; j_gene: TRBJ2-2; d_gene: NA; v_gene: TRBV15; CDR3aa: CATSRGTVSYELFF; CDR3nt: TGTGCCACCAGCAGAGGGACGGTCTCCTACGAGCTGTTTTTT
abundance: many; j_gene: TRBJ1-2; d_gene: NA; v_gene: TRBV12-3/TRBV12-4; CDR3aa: CASSFRRGAIYGYTF; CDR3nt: TGTGCCAGCAGTTTTCGGCGGGGGGCGATCTATGGCTACACCTTC
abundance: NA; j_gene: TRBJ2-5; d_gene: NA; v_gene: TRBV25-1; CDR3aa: CAQPPYGVQETQYF; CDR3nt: TGTGCCCAGCCTCCGTATGGAGTACAAGAGACCCAGTACTTC
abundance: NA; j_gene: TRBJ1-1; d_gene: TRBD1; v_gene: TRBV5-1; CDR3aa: CASSSDRVIFTEAFF; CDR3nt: TGCGCCAGCAGTTCGGACAGGGTGATTTTCACTGAAGCTTTCTTT
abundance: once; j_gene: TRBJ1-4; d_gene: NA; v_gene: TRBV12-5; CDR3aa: CASALAEKLFF; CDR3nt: TGTGCTAGTGCCCTGGCTGAAAAACTGTTTTTT
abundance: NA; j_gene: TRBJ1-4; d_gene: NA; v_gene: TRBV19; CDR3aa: CASSPQSGRGEKLFF; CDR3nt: TGTGCCAGTAGCCCCCAATCAGGGCGGGGTGAAAAACTGTTTTTT
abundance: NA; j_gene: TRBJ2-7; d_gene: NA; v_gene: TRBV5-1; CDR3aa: CASSQLGEQYKQYF; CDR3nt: TGCGCCAGCAGCCAACTAGGCGAACAGTACAAGCAGTACTTC
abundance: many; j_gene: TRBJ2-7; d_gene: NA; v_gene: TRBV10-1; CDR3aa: CASTRGPGYEQYF; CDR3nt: TGCGCCAGCACCCGGGGTCCTGGCTACGAGCAGTACTTC
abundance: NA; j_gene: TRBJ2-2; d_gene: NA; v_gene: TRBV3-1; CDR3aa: CASSHLAFSNTGELFF; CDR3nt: TGTGCCAGCAGCCACCTAGCCTTTTCGAACACCGGGGAGCTGTTTTTT
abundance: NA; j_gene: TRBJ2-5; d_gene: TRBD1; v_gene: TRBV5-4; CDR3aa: CASSMTGTIQETQYF; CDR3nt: TGTGCCAGCAGCATGACAGGGACCATCCAAGAGACCCAGTACTTC
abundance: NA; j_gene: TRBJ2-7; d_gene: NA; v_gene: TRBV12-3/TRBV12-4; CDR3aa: CASSFGDPIYEQYF; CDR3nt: TGTGCCAGCAGTTTCGGGGACCCCATCTACGAGCAGTACTTC
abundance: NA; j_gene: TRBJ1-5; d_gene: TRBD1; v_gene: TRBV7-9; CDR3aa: CASSVGQGAPQHF; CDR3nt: TGTGCCAGCAGCGTAGGACAGGGGGCGCCCCAGCATTTT
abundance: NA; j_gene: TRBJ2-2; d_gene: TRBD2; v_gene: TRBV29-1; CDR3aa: CSSTTSRNTGELFF; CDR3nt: TGCAGCTCAACGACTAGCCGGAACACCGGGGAGCTGTTTTTT
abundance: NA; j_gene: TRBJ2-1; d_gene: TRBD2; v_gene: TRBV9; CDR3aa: CASSATGTSLYNEQFF; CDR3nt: TGTGCCAGCAGCGCGACAGGGACTAGCCTATACAATGAGCAGTTCTTC
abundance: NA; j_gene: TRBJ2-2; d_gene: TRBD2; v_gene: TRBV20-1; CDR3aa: CSARGSTSGRSGPGELFF; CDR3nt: TGCAGTGCTAGGGGGAGTACTAGCGGGAGAAGCGGGCCCGGGGAGCTGTTTTTT
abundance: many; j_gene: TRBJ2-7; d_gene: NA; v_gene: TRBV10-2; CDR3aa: CASNRRSYEQYF; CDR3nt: TGCGCCAGCAACCGGCGGTCCTACGAGCAGTACTTC
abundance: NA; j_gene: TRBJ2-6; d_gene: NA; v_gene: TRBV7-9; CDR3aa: CASSYEGGSGANVLTF; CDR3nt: TGTGCCAGCAGCTACGAAGGGGGGTCCGGGGCCAACGTCCTGACTTTC
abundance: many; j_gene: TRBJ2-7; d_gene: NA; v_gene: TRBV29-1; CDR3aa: CSVEGVGEQYF; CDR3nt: TGCAGCGTTGAGGGCGTGGGCGAGCAGTACTTC
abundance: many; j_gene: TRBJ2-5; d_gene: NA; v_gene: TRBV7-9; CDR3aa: CASSSTGLKETQYF; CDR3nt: TGTGCCAGCAGCTCGACGGGACTTAAAGAGACCCAGTACTTC
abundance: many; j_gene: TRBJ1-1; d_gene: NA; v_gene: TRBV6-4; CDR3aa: CASSDSSGAAFF; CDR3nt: TGTGCCAGCAGTGACTCTTCGGGGGCCGCTTTCTTT
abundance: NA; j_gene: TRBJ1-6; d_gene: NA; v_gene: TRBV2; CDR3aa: CASSGGPSSSPLHF; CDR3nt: TGTGCCAGCAGTGGGGGGCCGTCGAGTTCACCCCTCCACTTT
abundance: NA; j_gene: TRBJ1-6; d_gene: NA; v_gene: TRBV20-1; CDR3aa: CSAREAGGNSPLHF; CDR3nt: TGCAGTGCTAGAGAGGCTGGGGGCAATTCACCCCTCCACTTT
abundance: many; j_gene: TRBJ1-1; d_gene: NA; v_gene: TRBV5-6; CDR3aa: CASSLVDPFGGTEAFF; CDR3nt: TGTGCCAGCAGCTTGGTAGACCCGTTCGGGGGAACTGAAGCTTTCTTT
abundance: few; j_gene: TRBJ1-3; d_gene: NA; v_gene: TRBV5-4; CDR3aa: CASSSHGIHSDTIYF; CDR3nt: TGTGCCAGCAGCTCCCACGGGATACATAGCGACACCATATATTTT
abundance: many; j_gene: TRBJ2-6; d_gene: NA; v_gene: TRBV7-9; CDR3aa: CASSSRANVLTF; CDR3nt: TGTGCCAGCAGTTCCAGGGCCAACGTCCTGACTTTC
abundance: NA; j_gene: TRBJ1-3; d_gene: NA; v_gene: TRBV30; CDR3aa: CAWVGFSGNTIYF; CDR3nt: TGTGCCTGGGTGGGCTTCTCTGGAAACACCATATATTTT
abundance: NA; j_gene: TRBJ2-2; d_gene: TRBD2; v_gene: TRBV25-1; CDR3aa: CATTGEGGELFF; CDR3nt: TGTGCCACCACGGGGGAGGGCGGGGAGCTGTTTTTT
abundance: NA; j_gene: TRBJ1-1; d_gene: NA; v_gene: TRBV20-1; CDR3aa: CSSGQNLNTEAFF; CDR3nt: TGCAGTAGCGGACAGAACTTGAACACTGAAGCTTTCTTT
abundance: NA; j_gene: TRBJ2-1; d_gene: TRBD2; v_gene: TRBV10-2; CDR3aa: CASRVGTSGSYEQFF; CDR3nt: TGCGCCAGCAGGGTAGGGACTAGCGGGAGCTATGAGCAGTTCTTC
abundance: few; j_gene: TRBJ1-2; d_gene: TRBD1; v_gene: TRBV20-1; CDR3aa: CSYGTGYGYTF; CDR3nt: TGCAGTTACGGGACAGGGTATGGCTACACCTTC
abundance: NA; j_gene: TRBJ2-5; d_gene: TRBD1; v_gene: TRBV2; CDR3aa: CASSERGTGTQYF; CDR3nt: TGTGCCAGCAGTGAACGGGGGACAGGGACCCAGTACTTC
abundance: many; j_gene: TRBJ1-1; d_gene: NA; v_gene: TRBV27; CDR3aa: CASSLALTSSMNTEAFF; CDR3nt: TGTGCCAGCAGTTTAGCTCTAACAAGCAGCATGAACACTGAAGCTTTCTTT
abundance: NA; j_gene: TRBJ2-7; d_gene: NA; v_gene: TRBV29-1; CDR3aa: CSVEDQGSQYF; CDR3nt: TGCAGCGTTGAAGATCAGGGGTCTCAGTACTTC
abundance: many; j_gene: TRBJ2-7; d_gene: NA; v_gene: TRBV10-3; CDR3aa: CAISESITGYEQYF; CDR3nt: TGTGCCATCAGTGAGTCGATTACCGGATACGAGCAGTACTTC
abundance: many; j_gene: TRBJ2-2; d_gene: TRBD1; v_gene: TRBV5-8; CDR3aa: CASSLLSQGAGELFF; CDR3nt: TGTGCCAGCAGCTTGTTATCCCAGGGGGCCGGGGAGCTGTTTTTT
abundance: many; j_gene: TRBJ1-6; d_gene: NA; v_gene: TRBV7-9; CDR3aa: CASSLPTGSSYNSPLHF; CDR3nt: TGTGCCAGCAGCTTACCAACAGGCAGCTCCTATAATTCACCCCTCCACTTT
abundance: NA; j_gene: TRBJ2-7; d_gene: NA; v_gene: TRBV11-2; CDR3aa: CASPRYGTYEQYF; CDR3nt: TGTGCCAGCCCGAGGTACGGTACCTACGAGCAGTACTTC
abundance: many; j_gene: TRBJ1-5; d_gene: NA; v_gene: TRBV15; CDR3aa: CATSRDSLAQGNQPQHF; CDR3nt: TGTGCCACCAGCAGAGATTCCCTTGCACAGGGCAATCAGCCCCAGCATTTT
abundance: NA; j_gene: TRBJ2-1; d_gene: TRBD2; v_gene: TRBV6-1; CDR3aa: CASSRTSGSGEQFF; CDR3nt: TGTGCCAGCAGCCGGACTAGCGGGAGCGGTGAGCAGTTCTTC
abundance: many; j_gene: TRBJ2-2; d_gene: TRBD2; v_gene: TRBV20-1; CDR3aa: CSARDGGSFDGELFF; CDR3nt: TGCAGTGCCCGTGATGGCGGGAGTTTTGACGGGGAGCTGTTTTTT
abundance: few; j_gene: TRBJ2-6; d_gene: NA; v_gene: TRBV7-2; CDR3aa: CASSLTGGAGANVLTF; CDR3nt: TGTGCCAGCAGCTTAACGGGGGGCGCTGGGGCCAACGTCCTGACTTTC
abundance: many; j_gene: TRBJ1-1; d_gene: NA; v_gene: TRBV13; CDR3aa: CASSIEFKGEAFF; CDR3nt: TGTGCCAGCAGCATAGAATTCAAAGGTGAAGCTTTCTTT
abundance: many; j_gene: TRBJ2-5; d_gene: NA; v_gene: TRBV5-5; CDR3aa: CASSFILGGRGQETQYF; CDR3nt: TGTGCCAGCAGCTTCATTCTTGGGGGACGAGGGCAAGAGACCCAGTACTTC
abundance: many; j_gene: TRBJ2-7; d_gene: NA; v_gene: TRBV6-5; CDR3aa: CASSSASYEQYF; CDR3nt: TGTGCCAGCAGTTCAGCTTCCTACGAGCAGTACTTC
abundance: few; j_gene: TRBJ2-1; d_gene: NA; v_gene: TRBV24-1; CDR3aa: CATSDLQSSYNEQFF; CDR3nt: TGTGCCACCAGTGATTTGCAGAGCTCCTACAATGAGCAGTTCTTC